The 8 T cell receptor beta chains reported below all come from one sample, sequenced in a study of shared clonotypes between healthy human individuals (TCRdb year 2020). Receptors were amplified or captured by the immunoSEQ multiplex PCR assay. The immuneACCESS repertoire file appears here via TCRdb, limited to in-frame rearrangements. These files lack a portion of the clones; in checked studies, under half of the deficit traces to unresolved V genes, and the cause of the others is not known. Present in this sample are under 1,100,000 clones, roughly 70% of which were seen just once. The biggest ten clones account for about 1.5% of the sample. The sequenced sample consisted of memory CD4+ T cells sorted from blood. The cell subset or site label on this specimen signifies: CD45RA-negative fraction. The receptors derive from a man between 18 and 35 years old in good health.

The chain recombines TRBV5-1 with TRBJ2-2, with TRBD2 matching 13 bases. The CDR3 loop spans 17 amino acids. Germline CDR1 is SGHRS and CDR2 is YFSETQ. V lost 4 bases, J lost 11 bases, and 14 bases stayed unmatched. CDR3 nucleotide sequence: TGCGCCAGCAGCCCACTTTCGAGACTAGCGGGGGGCCTCGAGCTGTTTTTT. Its protein is CASSPLSRLAGGLELFF.

The J gene is TRBJ2-3, the V gene TRBV5-1; TRBD1 matches at 8 bases. With 0 bases clipped from V and 7 bases from J, the junction kept 4 bases outside the gene matches. The CDR3 runs 14 residues. Germline loops: CDR1 SGHRS, CDR2 YFSETQ. As DNA, the CDR3 is TGCGCCAGCAGCTTGGGACAGGGGTCACATACGCAGTATTTT. This sequence encodes CASSLGQGSHTQYF.

The rearrangement uses TRBV7-2 and TRBJ2-6; D is undetermined. V gave up 1 base and J gave up 1 base, with 11 bases separating them. The CDR3 is made up of 17 amino acids. Germline V gives CDR1 SGHTA, CDR2 FQGNSA. Here the CDR3 reads CASSLVASGSGANVLTF. Here the CDR3 DNA reads TGTGCCAGCAGCTTAGTAGCCTCCGGGTCTGGGGCCAACGTCCTGACTTTC.

The chain employs TRBV7-9 and TRBJ1-2; 8 bases match TRBD1. CDR3 length: 16 amino acids. Germline trimming cut 5 bases from V and 2 bases from J; bases unmatched to any gene: 10. The germline CDR1 and CDR2 sequences are SEHNR and FQNEAQ (reference sequence). The CDR3 region is CASSTSAGGWNYGYTF. For the CDR3, the DNA is TGTGCCAGCAGCACCAGCGCAGGGGGCTGGAACTATGGCTACACCTTC.

The V call is TRBV7-9, the J call TRBJ2-5; TRBD1 aligns across 10 bases. The J segment lost 1 base and the V segment lost 5 bases, leaving 7 bases of the junction unmatched. Germline CDR1 reads SEHNR; CDR2 reads FQNEAQ (reference sequence). The CDR3 runs 16 residues. The CDR3 is CASSRRTGGLQETQYF. CDR3 nucleotide sequence: TGTGCCAGCAGCCGTCGGACAGGGGGACTCCAAGAGACCCAGTACTTC.

This clone has just a few counts. The chain couples TRBV19 to TRBJ2-3; possible D gene TRBD1, 6 bases. V shed 10 bases and J shed 0 bases, with 11 bases lying between them. Germline V CDR1 and CDR2: LNHDA, SQIVND (reference sequence). There are 13 residues in the CDR3. CDR3 nucleotides: TGTGCCACTGGGACAAGTAGCACAGATACGCAGTATTTT. Translation gives CATGTSSTDTQYF.

V is TRBV4-2 and J is TRBJ2-7; D could derive from TRBD1 or TRBD2 (6 bases each). V was cut by 0 bases and J by 4 bases, with 16 bases left in between. Germline CDR1 reads LGHNA; CDR2 reads YNFKEQ. CDR3 length: 16 amino acids. The CDR3 sequence is CASSQEGSKGGYEQYF. The CDR3 nucleotides are TGTGCCAGCAGCCAAGAAGGATCGAAGGGGGGATACGAGCAGTACTTC.

A remark on this clone: A far more abundant clone sits one base away, making this likely a read error. In the same sample, other DNA sequences code for this CDR3. The chain links TRBV30 to TRBJ1-1; no clear D gene. Germline-derived CDR1 and CDR2 are GTSNPN and SVGIG (reference sequence). The CDR3 has 12 residues. Trimming cost V 4 bases and J 1 base, with 7 bases left between them. The CDR3 bases are TGTGCCTGGACTCGACAGAACACTGAAGCTTTCTTT. Amino acids: CAWTRQNTEAFF.